The TCR beta chain under discussion was sequenced for a study of cytomegalovirus exposure and HLA in healthy donors. CDR1 and CDR2 from the germline V gene are LNHDA and SQIVND (reference sequence). The CDR3 has 15 residues. J lost 4 bases, V lost 5 bases, and 9 bases had no gene match. Of note for this clone: Its antigen is unknown.

Notes on the study in general: Later on, a genetic analysis was performed. It linked a missense variant in DCLRE1C with V- and J-gene trimming of TCR beta. About 90% or about 30% of the time was how often most TCR beta V segments were productive, according to an earlier analysis. In a later analysis, donors in an Asian-associated ancestry cluster reportedly had fewer N-insertions in productive TCRs than the cohort mean.

The PCR ran on 60 Vbeta and 13 Jbeta primers. This table comes from immunoSEQ multiplex PCR, and its TCRdb copy is limited to in-frame clones, with some not included. The sample holds 180,000 or so clones; 75% to 80% are singletons and the top ten take 11% to 15%. The sequenced material came from PBMCs. The chain couples TRBV19 to TRBJ1-1; 8 positions match TRBD1. The TCR originated in a man in his forties or fifties in good health and CMV-seropositive. CDR3 residues: CASSLTGGWSTEAFF. CDR3 DNA sequence: TGTGCCAGTAGTCTTACAGGGGGTTGGAGCACTGAAGCTTTCTTT.